This T cell receptor beta chain was found in a study of technical replicates of blood from a handful of donors. Germline V CDR1 and CDR2: LNHDA, SQIVND (reference sequence). The CDR3 length is 13 residues. V was pared by 5 bases and J by 4 bases, with 4 bases of the junction left unmatched. TCRdb's copy holds only in-frame clones and misses some; the assay was immunoSEQ multiplex PCR. The repertoire holds 70,000 or so clones, nearly 99% seen once, with approximately 0.2% in the top ten. The V call is TRBV19, the J call TRBJ1-1; 7 positions match TRBD1. The TCR was taken from a human donor in good health. Source material: T cells isolated from PBMCs. CDR3 protein: CASSATGATEAFF. CDR3 nucleotides: TGTGCCAGTAGTGCAACAGGGGCCACTGAAGCTTTCTTT.